The 29 T cell receptor beta chains below all came from one sample that was sequenced in a study of molecular identifiers for immune sequencing clone quantification. TCRdb reprocessed the PCR reads via MiXCR and lists one record per CDR3 protein. The sample consists of 600,000 to 650,000 distinct CDR3 sequences, approximately 20% of them appearing once. Sequencing input: naive CD8+ T cells from blood, with Jurkat cell RNA spiked in. The subset denotes: FACS-sorted CD8+CD4-CCR7+CD45RA+ naive T cells. The receptors derive from a human donor in good health. Some libraries in this study had Jurkat cell RNA spiked in.

This clonotype was observed many times. The rearrangement links TRBV28 to TRBJ2-1, with D possibly matching TRBD2 (5 bases). V shed 5 bases and J shed 9 bases, with 17 bases lying between them. The germline CDR1 and CDR2 sequences are MDHEN and SYDVKM. CDR3 length: 14 amino acids. CDR3 in amino acids: CASSPYPEAIEQFF. The CDR3 nucleotides are TGTGCCAGCAGTCCCTACCCGGAGGCGATTGAGCAGTTCTTC.

This clonotype has at least ten counts. The rearrangement links TRBV6-5 to TRBJ1-1; TRBD1 is a possible D gene (5 bases). The CDR3 runs 13 residues. Per germline, CDR1 MNHEY and CDR2 SVGAGI. The ends were cut back, 0 bases at V and 6 bases at J, with 8 bases in the middle. This CDR3 reads CASSYSWGAEAFF. DNA of the CDR3: TGTGCCAGCAGTTACTCATGGGGGGCTGAAGCTTTCTTT.

The sample holds a few counts of this clonotype. The chain links TRBV20-1 to TRBJ2-1, with TRBD2 as a possible D gene (5 bases). CDR1 and CDR2 from the germline V gene are DFQATT and SNEGSKA (reference sequence). CDR3 length: 14 amino acids. Trimming took off 2 bases at V and 4 bases at J, with 12 bases between the two ends. The CDR3: CSARPDEGYNEQFF. CDR3 sequence (DNA): TGCAGTGCTAGACCGGACGAGGGATACAATGAGCAGTTCTTC.

V gene TRBV5-5 combines with J gene TRBJ1-1, with a tentative D call TRBD1 (5 bases). This CDR3 region has 13 residues. V shed 1 base and J shed 7 bases, with 11 bases lying between them. Germline V gene sequence: CDR1 SGHKS, CDR2 YYEKEE (reference sequence). In DNA, the CDR3 is TGTGCCAGCAGCTTGTCAGGGTTAGTTGAAGCTTTCTTT. Residues: CASSLSGLVEAFF.

Many counts were recorded for this clonotype. CDR3 DNA: TGTGCCAGCAGTGAGTGGAACACTGAAGCTTTCTTT. Amino acids: CASSEWNTEAFF. This chain uses TRBV6-1 with TRBJ1-1; D is unclear. The V end was cut by 3 bases, the J end by 1 base, with 3 bases between. Germline loops: CDR1 MNHNS, CDR2 SASEGT. The CDR3 contains 12 residues.

About this clonotype: The CDR3 ends on some other residue instead of the conserved phenylalanine or tryptophan, so this is likely a read error. The chain recombines TRBV14 with TRBJ2-7, with D hard to call. CDR3 length: 14 residues. Germline V CDR1 and CDR2: SGHDN, FVKESK. Trimming pared 0 bases from V and 1 base from J, leaving 7 bases between. The CDR3 sequence is CASSQEKWSYEQYS. The CDR3 nucleotides are TGTGCCAGCAGCCAAGAGAAGTGGTCCTACGAGCAGTACTCC.

The table lists this clonotype with many counts. V gene TRBV20-1 combines with J gene TRBJ2-5, with TRBD1 identical over 10 bases. J gave up 4 bases and V 1 base, and 6 bases lay outside the gene matches. CDR1 is DFQATT and CDR2 is SNEGSKA in the germline V gene (reference sequence). The CDR3 has 15 residues. CDR3 in DNA: TGCAGTGCTAGAGTGGAGACAGGGGGCTTAGAGACCCAGTACTTC. Its protein is CSARVETGGLETQYF.

This clonotype was observed a few times. The rearrangement links TRBV5-4 to TRBJ2-7; D is unclear. Germline lookup yields CDR1 SGHNT and CDR2 YYREEE (reference sequence). The CDR3 covers 11 residues. The V gene lost 1 base and the J gene lost 5 bases, with 4 bases spanning the gap. The CDR3 DNA follows: TGTGCCAGCAGCTTGATGAACGAGCAGTACTTC. Translated, it gives CASSLMNEQYF.

The sample holds many counts of this clonotype. V gene TRBV7-9 combines with J gene TRBJ2-5; 7 bases are shared with TRBD2. CDR1 is SEHNR and CDR2 is FQNEAQ in the germline V gene (reference sequence). The V gene end was trimmed by 3 bases and the J gene end by 1 base; junction bases not matched to a gene: 11. This CDR3 is built from 17 residues. As DNA, the CDR3 is TGTGCCAGCAGCTTCCACCCCATAGGGACTACCCAAGAGACCCAGTACTTC. Translating it yields CASSFHPIGTTQETQYF. Full variable domain (remainder filled in from reference TRBV7-9 and TRBJ2-5): DTGVSQNPRHKITKRGQNVTFRCDPISEHNRLYWYRQTLGQGPEFLTYFQNEAQLEKSRLLSDRFSAERPKGSFSTLEIQRTEQGDSAMYLCASSFHPIGTTQETQYFGPGTRLLVL.

The chain combines TRBV20-1 with TRBJ2-4, with D possibly being TRBD1 (6 bases). V was shortened by 1 base and J by 0 bases, with 10 bases between the two germline ends. In germline, CDR1 is DFQATT, CDR2 SNEGSKA (reference sequence). This CDR3 is 15 amino acids long. The CDR3 DNA follows: TGCAGTGCTAGAGCAGGACAGCTAGCCAAAAACATTCAGTACTTC. Protein: CSARAGQLAKNIQYF.

This chain connects TRBV13 to TRBJ2-5; the D gene is possibly TRBD2 (7 bases). Trimming stripped 8 bases from V and 1 base from J, with 20 bases between. The CDR3 loop spans 16 amino acids. Germline V gene data show CDR1 as PRHDT and CDR2 as FYEKMQ (reference sequence). In DNA form, the CDR3 reads TGTGCCAGCTACCAGCAAGGGGGGGGGGGCCAAGAGACCCAGTACTTC. This encodes CASYQQGGGGQETQYF.

The V gene is TRBV7-2, the J gene TRBJ1-2; D gene uncertain. Germline values: CDR1 SGHTA, CDR2 FQGNSA. CDR3 length: 15 residues. Trimming took off 1 base at V and 6 bases at J, with 15 bases between the two ends. This CDR3 is CASSLGTWEIHGYTF. In DNA, the CDR3 is TGTGCCAGCAGCTTAGGGACGTGGGAGATCCATGGCTACACCTTC.

This clonotype has at least ten counts. This chain connects TRBV6-2 or TRBV6-3 to TRBJ2-2; D is perhaps TRBD2 (6 bases). The V gene lost 2 bases and the J gene lost 6 bases, with 13 bases spanning the gap. The germline gives CDR1 MNHEY, CDR2 SVGEGT. The CDR3 is made up of 15 amino acids. CDR3 sequence reads: CASSYSGRSAGELFF. CDR3 bases: TGTGCCAGCAGTTACAGCGGGCGGTCCGCCGGGGAGCTGTTTTTT.

Many counts were recorded for this clonotype. This sequence joins TRBV4-3 and TRBJ1-5, with a possible D match to TRBD1 (5 bases). The germline gives CDR1 LGHNA, CDR2 YSLEER. This CDR3 spans 17 amino acids. Between the trimmed V and J ends, which lost 0 bases and 0 bases, there was a span of 12 bases. DNA of the CDR3: TGCGCCAGCAGCCAAGATTCGGCAGGGTATAGCAATCAGCCCCAGCATTTT. This sequence encodes CASSQDSAGYSNQPQHF.

For this clonotype: The CDR3 does not close with the conserved phenylalanine or tryptophan, likely indicating a read error. CDR3 bases: TGTGCCTGGAGACCCCGAGGCTTCGAGACCCAGTACCTC. Its translation is CAWRPRGFETQYL. The J gene is TRBJ2-7, the V gene TRBV30, with D unclear. The DNA end is a closer match to TRBJ2-5, so the J assignment may be wrong. Germline lookup yields CDR1 GTSNPN and CDR2 SVGIG (reference sequence). This CDR3 is built from 13 residues.

This clonotype was observed a handful of times. V gene TRBV7-8 combines with J gene TRBJ2-7; D remains unclear. CDR3 length equals 13 residues. CDR1 SGHVS and CDR2 FQNEAQ come from the germline V gene. Trimming removed 1 base from V and 5 bases from J, with 9 bases in between. CDR3 DNA sequence: TGTGCCAGCAGCTTAGTACCGTATAACGAGCAGTACTTC. Protein sequence: CASSLVPYNEQYF.

This clonotype was observed a handful of times. J is TRBJ2-7 and V is TRBV5-6, with 12 bases matching TRBD2. J gave up 2 bases and V 1 base, and 4 bases lay outside the gene matches. Germline values: CDR1 SGHDT, CDR2 YYEEEE. The CDR3 totals 16 residues. This CDR3 reads CASSLSRLAGAYEQYF. DNA of the CDR3: TGTGCCAGCAGCTTGTCCCGACTAGCGGGAGCCTACGAGCAGTACTTC.

This clonotype was detected ten times or more. The chain links TRBV12-5 to TRBJ2-1, with 9 bases matching TRBD1. The V and J ends lost 2 bases and 16 bases, in that order; junction bases with no gene match: 12. The CDR3 is 14 amino acids. Germline V lookup: CDR1 LGHNT, CDR2 FRNRAP. CDR3 in DNA: TGTGCTAGTGGTTTGCTCCGTTTAGGGACAGGGCACTTCTTC. This gives the protein CASGLLRLGTGHFF. The variable domain in full, with the rest retrieved from reference TRBV12-5 and TRBJ2-1, is DARVTQTPRHKVTEMGQEVTMRCQPILGHNTVFWYRQTMMQGLELLAYFRNRAPLDDSGMPKDRFSAEMPDATLATLKIQPSEPRDSAVYFCASGLLRLGTGHFFGPGTRLTVL.

J is TRBJ2-3 and V is TRBV19, with D possibly matching TRBD2 (6 bases). V gave up 4 bases and J gave up 1 base, with 9 bases separating them. Per the germline V gene, CDR1 is LNHDA and CDR2 is SQIVND (reference sequence). CDR3 length: 14 residues. The CDR3, as DNA: TGTGCCAGTAGTAATGGAGGGGGCACAGATACGCAGTATTTT. It translates to CASSNGGGTDTQYF.

Worth noting for this clonotype: With a much larger clone just one base away, this may be a read error. The gene calls are TRBV6-5 and TRBJ1-5; D unclear. Trimming cost V 10 bases and J 0 bases, with 19 bases left between them. Germline V gives CDR1 MNHEY, CDR2 SVGAGI. The CDR3 totals 16 residues. As DNA, the CDR3 is TGTGCCACCACTTCCACAGAGAAATATAGCAATCAGCCCCAGCATTTT. This codes for CATTSTEKYSNQPQHF.

This clonotype appeared many times. The V gene is TRBV30, the J gene TRBJ2-7; D uncertain. The CDR3 is 13 amino acids. CDR1 and CDR2 from the germline V gene are GTSNPN and SVGIG (reference sequence). V lost 5 bases and J lost 4, with 15 bases in between. CDR3 region: CAWRAPANYEQYF. CDR3 nucleotide sequence: TGTGCCTGGCGTGCCCCAGCTAATTACGAGCAGTACTTC.

This clonotype was seen ten or more times. The CDR3 DNA reads TGTGCCCCCCACCCCGGAGCGAATACGCAGTATTTT. Amino acid sequence: CAPHPGANTQYF. The chain carries TRBV30 and TRBJ2-3; D not resolved. Germline V gene data show CDR1 as GTSNPN and CDR2 as SVGIG (reference sequence). The CDR3 runs to 12 residues. The ends were cut back, 8 bases at V and 7 bases at J, with 16 bases in the middle.

This clonotype was detected many times. This sequence joins TRBV25-1 and TRBJ1-2; D unclear. CDR3 length equals 12 residues. From germline, CDR1 is MGHDK and CDR2 SYGVNS. V was cut by 6 bases and J by 4 bases, with 9 bases left in between. The CDR3, as DNA: TGTGCCAGCAGGGACGGATTCTATGGCTACACCTTC. It encodes CASRDGFYGYTF.

This clonotype was seen a few times. The V call is TRBV20-1, the J call TRBJ2-3; D is possibly TRBD1 or TRBD2 (6 bases each). The CDR3 contains 17 residues. Trimming removed 0 bases at V and 4 bases at J, with 20 bases between. Germline V gene sequence: CDR1 DFQATT, CDR2 SNEGSKA (reference sequence). The CDR3 protein is CSARDPGDIGGADTQYF. CDR3 DNA sequence: TGCAGTGCTAGAGATCCGGGGGACATAGGAGGGGCAGATACGCAGTATTTT.

This clonotype was found many times. This rearrangement joins TRBV7-9 to TRBJ2-7; no clear D gene. Germline V gene lookup returns CDR1 SEHNR and CDR2 FQNEAQ (reference sequence). The CDR3 has 14 residues. Trimming cost V 4 bases and J 5 bases, with 15 bases left between them. CDR3 sequence: CASSSSLTPHEQYF. The CDR3 DNA reads as TGTGCCAGCAGCTCCTCTCTGACACCCCACGAGCAGTACTTC.

Ten or more counts support this clonotype. The chain joins TRBV27 to TRBJ2-6; D may be TRBD1 (5 bases). Deletions cut 3 bases from V and 0 bases from J, with 9 bases between. This CDR3 has 16 amino acids. Germline loops: CDR1 MNHEY, CDR2 SMNVEV (reference sequence). The CDR3 nucleotides read TGTGCCAGCAGTTTGACAGACGACTCTGGGGCCAACGTCCTGACTTTC. Amino acid sequence: CASSLTDDSGANVLTF. Combining the CDR3 with reference TRBV27 and TRBJ2-6 gives the whole variable domain EAQVTQNPRYLITVTGKKLTVTCSQNMNHEYMSWYRQDPGLGLRQIYYSMNVEVTDKGDVPEGYKVSRKEKRNFPLILESPSPNQTSLYFCASSLTDDSGANVLTFGAGSRLTVL.

This clonotype was found many times. The chain combines TRBV28 with TRBJ2-1; TRBD2 is a possible D gene (5 bases). The CDR3 spans 15 residues. Per germline, CDR1 MDHEN and CDR2 SYDVKM. V was shortened by 7 bases and J by 6 bases, with 19 bases between the two germline ends. The CDR3 loop reads CASIPGVSRGNEQFF. The DNA of the CDR3 is TGTGCCAGCATTCCCGGGGTGTCCCGGGGCAATGAGCAGTTCTTC.

This clonotype has a handful of counts. CDR3 protein: CASSGRTGADGEKLFF. The CDR3, as DNA: TGTGCCAGCAGCGGTCGGACAGGGGCCGACGGTGAAAAACTGTTTTTT. V and J are TRBV5-4 and TRBJ1-4, with 9 bases matching TRBD1. Germline lookup yields CDR1 SGHNT and CDR2 YYREEE (reference sequence). The CDR3 has 16 amino acids. Trimming removed 4 bases from V and 7 bases from J; junction bases left unmatched: 11.

Many counts were recorded for this clonotype. This sequence joins TRBV10-2 and TRBJ1-5; a possible D gene is TRBD1 (6 bases). Germline V gene data show CDR1 as WSHSY and CDR2 as SAAADI. Between the trimmed V and J ends, which lost 8 bases and 0 bases, there was a span of 11 bases. The CDR3 has 14 amino acids. The CDR3 DNA reads as TGCGCCAGCGGGGAGGACAGTAGCAATCAGCCCCAGCATTTT. Its translation: CASGEDSSNQPQHF.